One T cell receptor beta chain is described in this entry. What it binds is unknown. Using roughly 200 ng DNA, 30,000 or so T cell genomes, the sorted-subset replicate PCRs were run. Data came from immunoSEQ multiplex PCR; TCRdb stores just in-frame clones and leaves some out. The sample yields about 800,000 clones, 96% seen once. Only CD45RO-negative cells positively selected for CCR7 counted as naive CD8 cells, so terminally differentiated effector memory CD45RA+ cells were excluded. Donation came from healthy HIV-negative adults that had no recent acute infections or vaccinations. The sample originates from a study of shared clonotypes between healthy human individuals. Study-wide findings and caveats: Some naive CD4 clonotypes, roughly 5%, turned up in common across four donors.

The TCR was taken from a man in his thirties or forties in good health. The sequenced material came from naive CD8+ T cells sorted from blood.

As DNA, the CDR3 is TGTGCCAGTAGTATTCCTTGGAACACTGAAGCTTTCTTT. Its protein product is CASSIPWNTEAFF. This chain connects TRBV19 to TRBJ1-1; D remains unclear. Trimming took off 3 bases at V and 1 base at J, with 6 bases between the two ends. The CDR3 totals 13 residues. Germline V lookup: CDR1 LNHDA, CDR2 SQIVND (reference sequence).